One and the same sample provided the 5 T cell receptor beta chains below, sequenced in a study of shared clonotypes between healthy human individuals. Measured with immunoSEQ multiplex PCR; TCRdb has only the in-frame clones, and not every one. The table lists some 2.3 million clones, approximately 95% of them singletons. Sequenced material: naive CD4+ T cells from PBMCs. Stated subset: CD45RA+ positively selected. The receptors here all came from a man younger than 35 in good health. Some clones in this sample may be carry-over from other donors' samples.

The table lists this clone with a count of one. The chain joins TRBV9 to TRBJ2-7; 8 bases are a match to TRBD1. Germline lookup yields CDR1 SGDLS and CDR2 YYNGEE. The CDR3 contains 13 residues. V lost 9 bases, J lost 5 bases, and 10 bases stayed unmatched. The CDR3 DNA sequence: TGTGCCATGCGACAGGGGAACGGGCACGAGCAGTACTTC. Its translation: CAMRQGNGHEQYF.

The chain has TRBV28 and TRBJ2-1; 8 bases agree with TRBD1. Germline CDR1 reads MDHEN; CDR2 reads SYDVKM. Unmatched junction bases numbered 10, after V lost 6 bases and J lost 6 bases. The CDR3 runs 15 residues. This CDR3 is CASRLSGQGRNEQFF. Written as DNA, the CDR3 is TGTGCCAGCAGACTTAGCGGACAGGGCCGCAATGAGCAGTTCTTC. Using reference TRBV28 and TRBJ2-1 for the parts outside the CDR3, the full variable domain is DVKVTQSSRYLVKRTGEKVFLECVQDMDHENMFWYRQDPGLGLRLIYFSYDVKMKEKGDIPEGYSVSREKKERFSLILESASTNQTSMYLCASRLSGQGRNEQFFGPGTRLTVL.

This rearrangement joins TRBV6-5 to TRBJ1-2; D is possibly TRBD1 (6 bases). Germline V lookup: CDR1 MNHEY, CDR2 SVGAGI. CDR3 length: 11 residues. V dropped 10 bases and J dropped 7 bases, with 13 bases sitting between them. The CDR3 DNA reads TGTGCCATCTCCACAGGGATTGGCTACACCTTC. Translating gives CAISTGIGYTF.

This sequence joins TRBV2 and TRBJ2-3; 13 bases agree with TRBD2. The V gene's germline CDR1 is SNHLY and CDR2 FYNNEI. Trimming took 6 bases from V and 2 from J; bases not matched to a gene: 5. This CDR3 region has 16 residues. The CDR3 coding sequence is TGTGCCAGCAGCTTTACTAGCGGGAGGGTCACAGATACGCAGTATTTT. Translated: CASSFTSGRVTDTQYF.

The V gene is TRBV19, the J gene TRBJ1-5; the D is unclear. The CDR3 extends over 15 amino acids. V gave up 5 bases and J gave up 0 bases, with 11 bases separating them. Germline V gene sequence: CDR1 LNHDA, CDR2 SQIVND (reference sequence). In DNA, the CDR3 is TGTGCCAGTAGTCCGACGGGCACTAGCAATCAGCCCCAGCATTTT. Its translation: CASSPTGTSNQPQHF.